This TCR beta chain was obtained from a study of T cell repertoires and HLA-DP antigens. In germline, CDR1 is LNHDA, CDR2 SQIVND (reference sequence). V dropped 4 bases and J dropped 8 bases, with 18 bases sitting between them. This CDR3 region has 15 residues. Concerning this clone: No antigen is known for it.

Profiled with immunoSEQ multiplex PCR; TCRdb holds only in-frame clones, not every one. This table has roughly 110,000 clones, nearly 95% appearing once. The sample taken for sequencing was CD4+ T cells from PBMCs. This sequence was found in a young woman in good health and CMV-seronegative. This rearrangement joins TRBV19 to TRBJ2-4; D is perhaps TRBD1 or TRBD2 (5 bases each). The CDR3 region is CASSNNGTSRYIQYF. The CDR3 region has the DNA TGTGCCAGTAGTAACAACGGGACCTCTAGGTACATTCAGTACTTC.